The 21 T cell receptor beta chains in this list originate from one sample, sequenced in a study of blood T cell repertoires in COVID-19. Here immunoSEQ multiplex PCR was the method, and the copy in TCRdb shows in-frame clones only, minus some. Of 200,000 to 300,000 clones in the sample, 70% to 90% were seen once. The sequencing sample was made of peripheral blood. The receptors here all came from a woman aged 40 to 50 who had recovered from COVID-19.

The V gene is TRBV27, the J gene TRBJ2-1; maybe TRBD2 (7 bases). The CDR3 runs to 17 residues. Germline V gene data show CDR1 as MNHEY and CDR2 as SMNVEV (reference sequence). The V end lost 5 bases, the J end lost 0 bases, and 17 bases lay between the germline ends. The CDR3 nucleotides are TGTGCCAGCAGTCCCCAGGGGAGGGCCAGCTCCTACAATGAGCAGTTCTTC. It translates to CASSPQGRASSYNEQFF.

This chain connects TRBV19 to TRBJ2-2, with TRBD2 matching 8 bases. Germline-derived CDR1 and CDR2 are LNHDA and SQIVND (reference sequence). The CDR3 runs to 14 residues. Unmatched junction bases numbered 6, after V lost 7 bases and J lost 5 bases. DNA of the CDR3: TGTGCCAGTACCAACCGGGGGGGTACCGGGGAGCTGTTTTTT. As protein: CASTNRGGTGELFF.

The chain uses TRBV19 and TRBJ1-2, with TRBD1 identical over 10 bases. The CDR3 consists of 18 residues. Germline assignment: CDR1 LNHDA and CDR2 SQIVND (reference sequence). V shed 7 bases and J 0 bases; nucleotides not matched to a gene: 14. CDR3 protein: CASTRAGDRGQANYGYTF. In DNA, the CDR3 is TGTGCCAGTACCCGCGCCGGGGACAGGGGACAAGCTAACTATGGCTACACCTTC.

The chain is built from TRBV29-1 and TRBJ2-1, with a tentative D call TRBD2 (7 bases). V gave up 4 bases and J gave up 6 bases, with 16 bases separating them. The germline V gene has CDR1 SQVTM and CDR2 ANQGSEA. The CDR3 has 14 residues. CDR3 region: CSVGGGRTFNEQFF. The CDR3 DNA reads as TGCAGCGTTGGGGGGGGCAGGACCTTCAATGAGCAGTTCTTC.

This clone was seen a handful of times. This chain links TRBV9 with TRBJ2-1; D may be TRBD2 (6 bases). The CDR3 spans 14 residues. With 3 bases removed from V and 10 bases from J, the gap between germline ends came to 17 bases. CDR1 and CDR2 from the germline V gene are SGDLS and YYNGEE. CDR3 region: CASSAIAADGEQFF. CDR3 in DNA: TGTGCCAGCAGCGCTATAGCGGCGGATGGGGAGCAGTTCTTC.

The rearrangement uses TRBV24-1 and TRBJ1-1; D remains ambiguous. The germline V gene has CDR1 KGHDR and CDR2 SFDVKD. The V and J ends lost 8 bases and 0 bases respectively, with 15 bases between them. The CDR3 has 15 amino acids. The CDR3 spells CATTPPEQMNTEAFF. Written as DNA, the CDR3 is TGTGCCACCACCCCCCCTGAACAGATGAACACTGAAGCTTTCTTT.

The gene calls are TRBV18 and TRBJ1-2; TRBD1 is a possible D gene (5 bases). The length of the CDR3 is 15 residues. Trimming took off 0 bases at V and 4 bases at J, with 12 bases between the two ends. Germline CDR1 KGHSH, CDR2 LQKENI. For the CDR3, the DNA is TGTGCCAGCTCACCACCCGGGACTTGGGGCTATGGCTACACCTTC. Encoded protein: CASSPPGTWGYGYTF.

To note about this clone: Sequence at one end of the junction differs from germline and may be a read error. The chain uses TRBV27 and TRBJ2-1, with TRBD1 identical over 11 bases. Germline CDR1 is MNHEY and CDR2 is SMNVEV (reference sequence). This CDR3 contains 17 residues. The CDR3 sequence is CAGSFQDRGRGDNEQFF. As DNA, the CDR3 is TGTGCCGGCAGTTTCCAGGACAGGGGGCGCGGGGACAATGAGCAGTTCTTC.

The gene calls are TRBV27 and TRBJ1-5, with D possibly TRBD1 on 5 matching bases. V shed 4 bases and J shed 7 bases, with 17 bases lying between them. The CDR3 covers 15 residues. Germline CDR1 reads MNHEY; CDR2 reads SMNVEV (reference sequence). Here the CDR3 reads CASSSLDSWGQPQHF. The DNA of the CDR3 is TGTGCCAGCAGTTCCCTAGACAGCTGGGGCCAGCCCCAGCATTTT.

This chain joins TRBV5-1 and TRBJ2-7, with D tentatively TRBD2 (6 bases). Trimming took 5 bases from V and 0 from J, leaving 9 bases between them. CDR3 length equals 13 residues. CDR1 SGHRS and CDR2 YFSETQ come from the germline V gene. The DNA for the CDR3 is TGCGCCAGCAGTGAGCGGGTCTCCTACGAGCAGTACTTC. Residues: CASSERVSYEQYF.

The chain carries TRBV7-6 and TRBJ1-4; 9 bases agree with TRBD1. The CDR3 runs to 14 residues. Germline V gives CDR1 SGHVS, CDR2 FNYEAQ. V lost 5 bases and J lost 8; bases outside the gene matches: 6. CDR3 nucleotides: TGTGCCAGCAGCCCGGGACAGGGTGGGGAAAAACTGTTTTTT. It specifies CASSPGQGGEKLFF.

This chain links TRBV30 with TRBJ1-5; D might be TRBD1 (6 bases). The CDR3 runs to 13 residues. Trimming shortened V by 0 bases and J by 7 bases, and 10 bases separated the two germline ends. Germline CDR1 and CDR2: GTSNPN and SVGIG (reference sequence). The CDR3 DNA sequence: TGTGCCTGGAGTGTAGGGGGAATACAGCCCCAGCATTTT. This encodes CAWSVGGIQPQHF.

About this clone: In the same sample, other DNA sequences code for this CDR3. V gene TRBV19 combines with J gene TRBJ1-5, with TRBD1 matching over 11 bases. The CDR3 is 17 amino acids. Per germline, CDR1 LNHDA and CDR2 SQIVND (reference sequence). The J segment lost 3 bases and the V segment lost 6 bases, leaving 10 bases of the junction unmatched. As DNA, the CDR3 is TGTGCCAGTAGGCCTATCGGACAGGGGGCCCTCAATCAGCCCCAGCATTTT. Translating gives CASRPIGQGALNQPQHF.

The CDR3 loop reads CASRTRQGVGTGELFF. Here the CDR3 DNA reads TGTGCCAGCAGAACCCGACAGGGAGTCGGCACCGGGGAGCTGTTTTTT. V gene TRBV6-6 combines with J gene TRBJ2-2; 7 bases are a match to TRBD1. This CDR3 comprises 16 residues. The germline V gene encodes CDR1 MNHNY and CDR2 SVGAGI (reference sequence). V shed 6 bases, J shed 4 bases, and the junction held 11 bases outside the gene matches.

The gene calls are TRBV9 and TRBJ1-3, with D perhaps TRBD1 (5 bases). CDR3 length equals 15 residues. Germline V CDR1 and CDR2: SGDLS, YYNGEE. V lost 3 bases and J 3 bases, leaving 13 bases between the germline ends. The CDR3 DNA is TGTGCCAGCAGCGAGACAGACGGCTATGGAAACACCATATATTTT. Its translation is CASSETDGYGNTIYF.

In its sample, this clone was seen a few times. This chain joins TRBV6-2 or TRBV6-3 and TRBJ1-2; D is perhaps TRBD1 (5 bases). CDR3 length: 15 amino acids. V lost 6 bases to trimming and J lost 4 bases, with 18 bases between them. The germline V gene has CDR1 MNHEY and CDR2 SVGEGT. Written as DNA, the CDR3 is TGTGCCAGCAGCACCGCGGAGGAGGGGCGCTATGGCTACACCTTC. It specifies CASSTAEEGRYGYTF.

The chain uses TRBV6-6 and TRBJ2-7, with TRBD2 identical over 9 bases. J lost 2 bases, V lost 7 bases, and 6 bases had no gene match. This CDR3 contains 14 residues. The V gene's germline CDR1 is MNHNY and CDR2 SVGAGI (reference sequence). The DNA of the CDR3 is TGTGCCAGCACCGCGGGGGGGGTCACCTACGAGCAGTACGTC. Translated, it gives CASTAGGVTYEQYV.

The genes are TRBV6-1 and TRBJ1-2; 9 bases are a match to TRBD1. Germline CDR1 MNHNS, CDR2 SASEGT. The V segment lost 1 base and the J segment 11 bases; nucleotides outside the gene matches: 8. The CDR3 runs to 14 residues. CDR3 DNA sequence: TGTGCCAGCAGTGAAGGGGGGACAGGGAAGGGATACACCTTC. Protein product: CASSEGGTGKGYTF.

The rearrangement joins TRBV5-1 to TRBJ1-6; D is unclear. Trimming stripped 4 bases from V and 10 bases from J, with 18 bases between. This CDR3 region has 15 residues. The germline V gene encodes CDR1 SGHRS and CDR2 YFSETQ. As DNA, the CDR3 is TGCGCCAGCAGCCGCTTTCCGCGAAGGAGATCACCCCTCCACTTT. Its protein is CASSRFPRRRSPLHF. Drawing the rest from reference TRBV5-1 and TRBJ1-6, the complete variable domain is KAGVTQTPRYLIKTRGQQVTLSCSPISGHRSVSWYQQTPGQGLQFLFEYFSETQRNKGNFPGRFSGRQFSNSRSEMNVSTLELGDSALYLCASSRFPRRRSPLHFGNGTRLTVT.

This chain connects TRBV25-1 to TRBJ2-7; TRBD1 matches 7 bases. The CDR3 loop spans 14 amino acids. Trimming removed 4 bases from V and 0 bases from J; junction bases left unmatched: 3. The V gene's germline CDR1 is MGHDK and CDR2 SYGVNS. The DNA of the CDR3 is TGTGCCAGCAGTGCCGGGACAGACTCCTACGAGCAGTACGTC. Translated, it gives CASSAGTDSYEQYV.

The chain couples TRBV30 to TRBJ2-7; D remains unclear. The V and J ends lost 2 bases and 0 bases respectively, with 11 bases between them. CDR1 and CDR2 (germline): GTSNPN, SVGIG (reference sequence). This CDR3 comprises 14 residues. The CDR3 bases are TGTGCCTGGAGTCTGGGCAGACCCTCCTACGAGCAGTACTTC. Translated: CAWSLGRPSYEQYF.